These T cell receptor beta chains were read from a single sample in a study of blood T cell repertoires in COVID-19. TCRdb keeps only in-frame clones here, not all; method: immunoSEQ multiplex PCR. Here the sample spans 60,000 to 65,000 clones, 70% to 85% being singletons. Source material: peripheral blood. Receptors originate from a man aged 55 to 70 with acute or convalescent COVID-19. CDR3s include the opening cysteine and the closing phenylalanine or tryptophan. The order of the fields is D gene, V gene, clone size, J gene, CDR3 protein, CDR3 DNA. The D gene is left open where the match is weak. Part of the rows lack a size; the others show once, few, many or a class for expanded clones.

d_call: TRBD1; v_call: TRBV11-2; clone_size: .; j_call: TRBJ2-6; cdr3_aa: CASSPDRVAGANVLTF; cdr3_nt: TGTGCCAGCAGCCCGGACAGGGTGGCTGGGGCCAACGTCCTGACTTTC
d_call: .; v_call: TRBV2; clone_size: .; j_call: TRBJ2-3; cdr3_aa: CASSVAQGADTQYF; cdr3_nt: TGTGCCAGCAGCGTGGCGCAGGGCGCAGATACGCAGTATTTT
d_call: TRBD2; v_call: TRBV4-2; clone_size: .; j_call: TRBJ2-7; cdr3_aa: CASSQDPGLAGFGNEQYF; cdr3_nt: TGTGCCAGCAGCCAAGATCCGGGACTAGCGGGATTTGGAAACGAGCAGTACTTC
d_call: TRBD2; v_call: TRBV29-1; clone_size: once; j_call: TRBJ2-5; cdr3_aa: CSAQVASGKQTQYF; cdr3_nt: TGCAGCGCTCAGGTGGCTAGCGGGAAACAGACCCAGTACTTC
d_call: TRBD1; v_call: TRBV5-1; clone_size: .; j_call: TRBJ2-1; cdr3_aa: CASSGGTGIWDEQFF; cdr3_nt: TGCGCCAGCAGCGGCGGGACAGGGATTTGGGATGAGCAGTTCTTC
d_call: TRBD1; v_call: TRBV9; clone_size: .; j_call: TRBJ2-7; cdr3_aa: CASSVEEGQNYEQYF; cdr3_nt: TGTGCCAGCAGCGTAGAAGAGGGACAGAACTACGAGCAGTACTTC
d_call: TRBD1; v_call: TRBV24-1; clone_size: .; j_call: TRBJ2-6; cdr3_aa: CATGDRTGANVLTF; cdr3_nt: TGTGCCACCGGGGACAGGACGGGGGCCAACGTCCTGACTTTC
d_call: TRBD1; v_call: TRBV9; clone_size: .; j_call: TRBJ1-3; cdr3_aa: CASSWGQSSGNTIYF; cdr3_nt: TGTGCCAGCAGCTGGGGACAGAGCTCTGGAAACACCATATATTTT
d_call: TRBD1; v_call: TRBV29-1; clone_size: .; j_call: TRBJ1-2; cdr3_aa: CSVEDRQGDYGYTF; cdr3_nt: TGCAGCGTTGAAGATCGACAGGGAGACTATGGCTACACCTTC
d_call: .; v_call: TRBV19; clone_size: .; j_call: TRBJ2-3; cdr3_aa: CASSKTPGQSPYF; cdr3_nt: TGTGCCAGTAGCAAGACGCCCGGACAGAGCCCCTACTTT
d_call: .; v_call: TRBV7-2; clone_size: .; j_call: TRBJ2-1; cdr3_aa: CASSLDRREQFF; cdr3_nt: TGTGCCAGCAGCTTGGATAGGCGGGAGCAGTTCTTC
d_call: TRBD2; v_call: TRBV19; clone_size: .; j_call: TRBJ2-1; cdr3_aa: CASSSTPGLAGGNEQFF; cdr3_nt: TGTGCCAGTAGTTCCACCCCGGGACTAGCGGGGGGGAATGAGCAGTTCTTC
d_call: TRBD2; v_call: TRBV3-1/TRBV3-2; clone_size: .; j_call: TRBJ2-3; cdr3_aa: CASSLSGTSGRAGHTQYF; cdr3_nt: TGTGCCAGCAGCCTTTCCGGGACTAGCGGGAGGGCCGGTCATACGCAGTATTTT
d_call: TRBD1; v_call: TRBV6-5; clone_size: .; j_call: TRBJ2-2; cdr3_aa: CASSYGSGGTGELFF; cdr3_nt: TGTGCCAGCAGTTACGGGTCAGGGGGAACCGGGGAGCTGTTTTTT
d_call: .; v_call: TRBV28; clone_size: .; j_call: TRBJ1-2; cdr3_aa: CASSLRQGYYGYTF; cdr3_nt: TGTGCCAGCAGTCTTCGGCAGGGCTACTATGGCTACACCTTC
d_call: .; v_call: TRBV7-9; clone_size: once; j_call: TRBJ1-2; cdr3_aa: CASSLEGVGVGYTF; cdr3_nt: TGTGCCAGCAGCTTAGAAGGGGTAGGGGTCGGCTACACCTTC
d_call: TRBD1; v_call: TRBV14; clone_size: .; j_call: TRBJ1-2; cdr3_aa: CASSLVPGQGVYGYTF; cdr3_nt: TGTGCCAGCAGCCTCGTACCGGGACAGGGGGTATATGGCTACACCTTC
d_call: TRBD1; v_call: TRBV18; clone_size: .; j_call: TRBJ2-5; cdr3_aa: CASSPRTGGQETQYF; cdr3_nt: TGTGCCAGCTCACCAAGGACAGGGGGACAAGAGACCCAGTACTTC
d_call: .; v_call: TRBV11-3; clone_size: once; j_call: TRBJ2-5; cdr3_aa: CASSLGVQGGETQYF; cdr3_nt: TGTGCCAGCAGCTTGGGGGTCCAAGGGGGAGAGACCCAGTACTTC
d_call: TRBD1; v_call: TRBV7-9; clone_size: .; j_call: TRBJ1-1; cdr3_aa: CASSQGTGSLGAFF; cdr3_nt: TGTGCCAGCAGCCAAGGGACAGGGTCACTTGGAGCTTTCTTT
d_call: TRBD1; v_call: TRBV19; clone_size: .; j_call: TRBJ2-3; cdr3_aa: CASSIDGQGQQYF; cdr3_nt: TGTGCCAGTAGTATAGATGGACAGGGACAACAGTATTTT
d_call: TRBD1; v_call: TRBV10-2; clone_size: .; j_call: TRBJ1-6; cdr3_aa: CASKGADNSPLHF; cdr3_nt: TGCGCCAGCAAGGGGGCAGATAATTCACCCCTCCACTTT
d_call: TRBD2; v_call: TRBV5-1; clone_size: .; j_call: TRBJ2-2; cdr3_aa: CASSPRDKLAGPGELFF; cdr3_nt: TGCGCCAGCAGCCCCCGGGACAAGTTAGCGGGGCCCGGGGAGCTGTTTTTT
d_call: .; v_call: TRBV27; clone_size: medium-sized; j_call: TRBJ1-2; cdr3_aa: CASSLSAARRLYGYTF; cdr3_nt: TGTGCCAGCAGTTTATCGGCTGCTAGAAGACTTTATGGCTACACCTTC
d_call: .; v_call: TRBV7-2; clone_size: .; j_call: TRBJ2-1; cdr3_aa: CASSLQVNYNEQFF; cdr3_nt: TGTGCCAGCAGCTTACAGGTTAATTACAATGAGCAGTTCTTC
d_call: .; v_call: TRBV6-6; clone_size: .; j_call: TRBJ2-2; cdr3_aa: CASSYSGEAGELFF; cdr3_nt: TGTGCCAGCAGTTACTCAGGGGAAGCCGGGGAGCTGTTTTTT
d_call: .; v_call: TRBV6-5; clone_size: .; j_call: TRBJ1-1; cdr3_aa: CASSYGERKRNTEAFF; cdr3_nt: TGTGCCAGCAGTTACGGGGAGAGGAAGAGGAACACTGAAGCTTTCTTT
d_call: TRBD2; v_call: TRBV4-1; clone_size: .; j_call: TRBJ2-1; cdr3_aa: CASSQERGGVEQFF; cdr3_nt: TGCGCCAGCAGCCAAGAGCGGGGAGGGGTCGAGCAGTTCTTC
d_call: .; v_call: TRBV7-6; clone_size: .; j_call: TRBJ1-4; cdr3_aa: CASSRNTGSFNEKLFF; cdr3_nt: TGTGCCAGCAGCCGAAACACAGGGTCGTTTAATGAAAAACTGTTTTTT
d_call: .; v_call: TRBV29-1; clone_size: .; j_call: TRBJ2-5; cdr3_aa: CSVVVTGETQYF; cdr3_nt: TGCAGCGTTGTTGTGACAGGAGAGACCCAGTACTTC
d_call: .; v_call: TRBV29-1; clone_size: .; j_call: TRBJ2-5; cdr3_aa: CSVDGLEELETQYF; cdr3_nt: TGCAGCGTTGATGGACTGGAAGAGTTGGAGACCCAGTACTTC
d_call: TRBD2; v_call: TRBV3-1/TRBV3-2; clone_size: .; j_call: TRBJ2-7; cdr3_aa: CASSQPGLAAYEQYF; cdr3_nt: TGTGCCAGCAGCCAGCCGGGACTAGCGGCCTACGAGCAGTACTTC